This is a list of T cell receptor beta chains from one sample in a study of blood T cell repertoires in COVID-19. TCRdb keeps only in-frame clones here, not all; method: immunoSEQ multiplex PCR. This table has roughly 63,000 clones, 70% to 85% appearing once. Sequencing used peripheral blood. These receptors were obtained from a human donor in a cohort sampled during active COVID-19. CDR3s include the opening cysteine and the closing phenylalanine or tryptophan. D genes are given only for firm matches. Clone size, where shown, is once, few, many, or a class for clones that have expanded.

D,V,J,size,CDR3,DNA
NA,TRBV4-1,TRBJ1-5,NA,CASSQDARVWKPQHF,TGCGCCAGCAGCCAAGATGCGCGGGTCTGGAAGCCCCAGCATTTT
NA,TRBV5-1,TRBJ2-2,NA,CATRRGQELFF,TGCGCCACCAGACGCGGTCAGGAGCTGTTTTTT
NA,TRBV30,TRBJ1-1,once,CAWSVLTHAEAFF,TGTGCCTGGAGTGTACTCACCCACGCTGAAGCTTTCTTT
NA,TRBV2,TRBJ2-1,once,CASKSVASSYNEQFF,TGTGCCAGCAAATCGGTAGCAAGCTCCTACAATGAGCAGTTCTTC
TRBD1,TRBV7-2,TRBJ1-1,NA,CASSSGQGNTEAFF,TGTGCCAGCAGCTCGGGACAGGGGAACACTGAAGCTTTCTTT
NA,TRBV7-6,TRBJ2-3,NA,CASSSGGRSADTQYF,TGTGCCAGCAGCTCTGGGGGGAGGTCGGCAGATACGCAGTATTTT
TRBD1,TRBV5-4,TRBJ1-6,NA,CASSRDRKNSPLHF,TGTGCCAGCAGCCGGGACAGAAAGAATTCACCCCTCCACTTT
NA,TRBV6-1,TRBJ2-4,NA,CASSEVRDIQYF,TGTGCCAGCAGTGAAGTGAGGGACATTCAGTACTTC
NA,TRBV4-3,TRBJ1-2,NA,CASRQGRFDGYTF,TGCGCCAGCAGACAGGGCAGGTTCGATGGCTACACCTTC
TRBD1,TRBV7-6,TRBJ1-4,NA,CASSEGTGEEKLFF,TGTGCCAGCAGCGAGGGGACAGGGGAGGAAAAACTGTTTTTT
TRBD1,TRBV30,TRBJ1-4,NA,CAYKIGTDNEKLFF,TGTGCCTATAAAATCGGGACAGACAATGAAAAACTGTTTTTT
NA,TRBV4-2,TRBJ2-2,NA,CAFGEVRNTGELFF,TGTGCCTTCGGGGAGGTTAGGAACACCGGGGAGCTGTTTTTT
NA,TRBV18,TRBJ2-7,NA,CASSTTPSYYEQYF,TGTGCCAGCTCCACCACGCCCAGTTACTACGAGCAGTACTTC
TRBD1,TRBV7-2,TRBJ2-1,NA,CASSLVAGGSDEQFF,TGTGCCAGCAGCTTAGTAGCAGGGGGCTCAGATGAGCAGTTCTTC
TRBD2,TRBV4-2,TRBJ2-1,NA,CASSPGGQRERGVSNNEQFF,TGTGCCAGCAGCCCGGGCGGTCAGCGGGAGAGGGGTGTTAGCAACAATGAGCAGTTCTTC
TRBD1,TRBV10-3,TRBJ1-1,NA,CAIDDRGDTEAFF,TGTGCCATCGATGACAGGGGGGACACTGAAGCTTTCTTT
TRBD1,TRBV6-5,TRBJ2-7,few,CASSPRQGGAYEQYF,TGTGCCAGCAGTCCCCGACAGGGGGGCGCCTACGAGCAGTACTTC
TRBD2,TRBV9,TRBJ2-7,NA,CASSVGSLAGVEQYF,TGTGCCAGCAGCGTAGGGAGCCTAGCGGGAGTCGAGCAGTACTTC
NA,TRBV7-2,TRBJ2-7,NA,CASLGRSNSYEQYF,TGTGCCAGCCTTGGGAGATCAAACTCCTACGAGCAGTACTTC
TRBD2,TRBV7-2,TRBJ2-1,medium-sized,CASSFTSGRVGEQFF,TGTGCCAGCAGCTTCACTAGCGGGAGGGTAGGTGAGCAGTTCTTC
NA,TRBV5-6,TRBJ1-2,few,CASSYLTTRGAGYGYTF,TGTGCCAGCAGCTACCTCACCACACGGGGGGCCGGTTATGGCTACACCTTC
TRBD1,TRBV3-1/TRBV3-2,TRBJ2-5,NA,CASSLTGGAGETQYF,TGTGCCAGCAGCCTCACAGGGGGCGCGGGAGAGACCCAGTACTTC
TRBD2,TRBV6-1,TRBJ2-1,NA,CASSEGVAGGWNEQFF,TGTGCCAGCAGTGAAGGGGTAGCGGGAGGTTGGAATGAGCAGTTCTTC
NA,TRBV6-5,TRBJ1-5,once,CATRQGNQPQHF,TGTGCCACTAGACAGGGCAATCAGCCCCAGCATTTT
NA,TRBV7-2,TRBJ1-2,NA,CASSLVPGGEGYTF,TGTGCCAGCAGCTTAGTTCCCGGGGGGGAGGGCTACACCTTC
NA,TRBV7-8,TRBJ2-2,few,CAGGGPNTGELFF,TGTGCCGGGGGAGGTCCGAACACCGGGGAGCTGTTTTTT
TRBD1,TRBV9,TRBJ2-1,few,CASSVTPGQGSYNEQFF,TGTGCCAGCAGCGTAACTCCGGGACAGGGCTCCTACAATGAGCAGTTCTTC
NA,TRBV24-1,TRBJ2-3,many,CATGARGIGADTQYF,TGTGCCACCGGGGCAAGGGGAATTGGTGCGGATACGCAGTATTTT
TRBD1,TRBV19,TRBJ1-1,NA,CASRWDSKNTEAFF,TGTGCCAGTAGGTGGGACAGTAAAAACACTGAAGCTTTCTTT
TRBD2,TRBV4-1,TRBJ2-5,NA,CASSRLGDSGRMGETQYF,TGCGCCAGCAGCCGATTAGGGGATAGCGGGAGGATGGGGGAGACCCAGTACTTC
TRBD2,TRBV7-8,TRBJ2-6,NA,CASSRGSGSAGANVLTF,TGTGCCAGCAGCCGAGGTAGCGGGAGCGCTGGGGCCAACGTCCTGACTTTC
TRBD2,TRBV7-3,TRBJ2-3,NA,CASSLTGKGSGSSDTQYF,TGTGCCAGCAGCTTAACTGGGAAGGGTAGCGGGAGCTCAGATACGCAGTATTTT
TRBD2,TRBV7-9,TRBJ2-5,NA,CASSLVAGVQETQYF,TGTGCCAGCAGCTTAGTCGCGGGGGTACAAGAGACCCAGTACTTC
NA,TRBV29-1,TRBJ2-7,NA,CSVLPRGRGFYEQYF,TGCAGCGTTCTCCCCAGGGGACGGGGTTTCTACGAGCAGTACTTC
TRBD1,TRBV29-1,TRBJ1-2,medium-sized,CSVEPGTGGPSYGYTF,TGCAGCGTTGAACCCGGGACAGGGGGCCCGAGCTATGGCTACACCTTC
NA,TRBV7-9,TRBJ2-1,once,CASSYWTAQEQFF,TGTGCCAGCAGCTATTGGACAGCTCAAGAGCAGTTCTTC
NA,TRBV9,TRBJ2-2,NA,CASSPLRAGELFF,NA
NA,TRBV9,TRBJ2-1,few,CASSVRGRARSYNEQFF,TGTGCCAGCAGCGTAAGGGGGAGGGCTCGCTCCTACAATGAGCAGTTCTTC
TRBD1,TRBV19,TRBJ2-5,NA,CASSRQGAGQETQYF,TGTGCCAGTAGTAGACAGGGGGCAGGGCAAGAGACCCAGTACTTC
TRBD1,TRBV4-2,TRBJ1-4,NA,CASTPGTASNEKLFF,TGTGCCAGCACCCCGGGGACAGCTTCTAATGAAAAACTGTTTTTT
NA,TRBV5-6,TRBJ2-3,NA,CASSSQNSGTDTQYF,TGTGCCAGCAGCTCCCAGAATAGCGGCACAGATACGCAGTATTTT
TRBD2,TRBV9,TRBJ2-4,NA,CASSGSGRGNIQYF,TGTGCCAGCAGCGGTAGCGGGAGGGGGAACATTCAGTACTTC
TRBD2,TRBV7-3,TRBJ2-5,NA,CASSRAGKRQETQYF,TGTGCCAGCAGCCGAGCGGGAAAAAGGCAAGAGACCCAGTACTTC
NA,TRBV11-3,TRBJ1-2,NA,CASSLDRGGYYGYTF,TGTGCCAGCAGCTTAGACAGGGGAGGGTACTATGGCTACACCTTC
TRBD2,TRBV11-2,TRBJ2-7,NA,CASSSTSGSSYEQYF,TGTGCCAGCAGCTCCACTAGCGGGAGCTCCTACGAGCAGTACTTC
TRBD1,TRBV5-5,TRBJ1-2,NA,CASRSEVTGVGGYTF,TGTGCCAGCAGGTCGGAAGTGACAGGGGTTGGAGGCTACACCTTC
NA,TRBV9,TRBJ1-2,once,CASSVGQFDRGYTF,TGTGCCAGCAGCGTAGGACAGTTCGATAGGGGCTACACCTTC
NA,TRBV7-3,TRBJ1-6,NA,CARHGAGDSPLHF,TGTGCCAGACACGGGGCAGGGGATTCACCCCTCCACTTT
TRBD2,TRBV3-1/TRBV3-2,TRBJ2-5,NA,CASSQAQTGLPQETQYF,TGTGCCAGCAGCCAGGCCCAGACGGGACTACCACAAGAGACCCAGTACTTC